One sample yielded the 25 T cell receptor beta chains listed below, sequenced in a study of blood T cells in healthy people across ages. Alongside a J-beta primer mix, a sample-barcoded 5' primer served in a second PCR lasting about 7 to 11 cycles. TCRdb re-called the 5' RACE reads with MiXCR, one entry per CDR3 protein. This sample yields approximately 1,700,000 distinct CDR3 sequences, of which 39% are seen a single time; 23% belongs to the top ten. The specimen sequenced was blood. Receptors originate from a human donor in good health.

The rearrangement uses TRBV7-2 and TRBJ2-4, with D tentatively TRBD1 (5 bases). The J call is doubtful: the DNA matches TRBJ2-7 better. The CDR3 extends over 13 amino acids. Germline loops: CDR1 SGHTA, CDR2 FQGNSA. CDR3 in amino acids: CASSLGRSNEQYF. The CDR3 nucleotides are TGTGCCAGCAGCTTGGGGCGTTCCAACGAGCAGTACTTC.

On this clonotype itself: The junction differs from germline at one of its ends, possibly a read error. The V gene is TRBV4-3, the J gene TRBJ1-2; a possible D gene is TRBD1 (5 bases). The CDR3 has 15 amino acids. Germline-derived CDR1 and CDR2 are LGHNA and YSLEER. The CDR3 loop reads CTSSQDSPGDYGYTF. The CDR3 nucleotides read TGCACCAGCAGCCAAGATTCGCCGGGGGACTATGGCTACACCTTC.

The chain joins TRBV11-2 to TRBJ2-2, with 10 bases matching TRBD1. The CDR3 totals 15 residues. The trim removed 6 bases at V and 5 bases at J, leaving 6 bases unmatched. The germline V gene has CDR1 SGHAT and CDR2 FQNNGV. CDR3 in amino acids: CASRPTGGWTGELFF. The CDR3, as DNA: TGTGCCAGCAGACCGACAGGGGGCTGGACCGGGGAGCTGTTTTTT.

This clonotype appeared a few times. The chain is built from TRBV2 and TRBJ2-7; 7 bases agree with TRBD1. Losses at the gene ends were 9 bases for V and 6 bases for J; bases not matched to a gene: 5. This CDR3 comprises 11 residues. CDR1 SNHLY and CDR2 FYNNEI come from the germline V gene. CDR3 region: CAREGGGEQYF. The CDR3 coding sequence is TGTGCCAGAGAAGGGGGCGGCGAGCAGTACTTC.

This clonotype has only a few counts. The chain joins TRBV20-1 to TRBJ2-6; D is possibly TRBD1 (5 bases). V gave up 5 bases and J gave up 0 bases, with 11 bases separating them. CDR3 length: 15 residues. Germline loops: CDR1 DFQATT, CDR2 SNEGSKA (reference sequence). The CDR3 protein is CSAGGRGSGANVLTF. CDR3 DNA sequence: TGCAGTGCTGGCGGTAGGGGCTCTGGGGCCAACGTCCTGACTTTC.

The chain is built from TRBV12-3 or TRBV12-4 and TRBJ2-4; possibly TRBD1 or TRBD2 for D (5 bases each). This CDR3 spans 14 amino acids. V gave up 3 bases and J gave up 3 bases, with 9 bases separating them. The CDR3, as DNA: TGTGCCAGCAGTTTTCGGGGCGTCAAAAACATTCAGTACTTC. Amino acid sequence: CASSFRGVKNIQYF.

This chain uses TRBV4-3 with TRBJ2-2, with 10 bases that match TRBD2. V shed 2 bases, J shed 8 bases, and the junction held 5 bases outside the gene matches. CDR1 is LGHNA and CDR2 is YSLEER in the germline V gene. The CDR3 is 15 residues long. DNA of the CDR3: TGCGCCAGCAGCCAACGAGCGGGGGGGCCTGGGGAGCTGTTTTTT. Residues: CASSQRAGGPGELFF.

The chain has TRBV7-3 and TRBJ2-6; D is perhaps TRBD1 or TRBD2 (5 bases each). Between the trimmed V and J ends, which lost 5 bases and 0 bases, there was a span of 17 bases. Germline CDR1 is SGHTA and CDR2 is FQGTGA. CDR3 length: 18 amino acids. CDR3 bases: TGTGCCAGCAGCCCACTTAGGGGACGCAGCTCTGGGGCCAACGTCCTGACTTTC. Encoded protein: CASSPLRGRSSGANVLTF.

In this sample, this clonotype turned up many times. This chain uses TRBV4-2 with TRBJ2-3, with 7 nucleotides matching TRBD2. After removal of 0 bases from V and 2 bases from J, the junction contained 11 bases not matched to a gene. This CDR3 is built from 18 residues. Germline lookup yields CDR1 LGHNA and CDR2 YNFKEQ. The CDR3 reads CASSQDNGPAGSTDTQYF. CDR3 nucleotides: TGTGCCAGCAGCCAAGATAACGGTCCAGCGGGGTCCACAGATACGCAGTATTTT.

The CDR3 sequence is CASSPGGLGQPQHF. CDR3 DNA: TGTGCCAGCAGCCCCGGCGGACTGGGTCAGCCCCAGCATTTT. This chain connects TRBV9 to TRBJ1-5; the D is unclear. V was shortened by 4 bases and J by 6 bases, with 14 bases between the two germline ends. This CDR3 has 14 residues. From germline, CDR1 is SGDLS and CDR2 YYNGEE. Filled out from reference TRBV9 and TRBJ1-5, the complete variable domain reads DSGVTQTPKHLITATGQRVTLRCSPRSGDLSVYWYQQSLDQGLQFLIQYYNGEERAKGNILERFSAQQFPDLHSELNLSSLELGDSALYFCASSPGGLGQPQHFGDGTRLSIL.

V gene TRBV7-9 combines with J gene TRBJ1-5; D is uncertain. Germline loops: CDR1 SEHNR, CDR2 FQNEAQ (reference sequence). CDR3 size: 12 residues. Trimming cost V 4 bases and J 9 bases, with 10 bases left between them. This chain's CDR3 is CASSYPDRPQHF. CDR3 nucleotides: TGTGCCAGCAGCTACCCCGATCGGCCCCAGCATTTT.

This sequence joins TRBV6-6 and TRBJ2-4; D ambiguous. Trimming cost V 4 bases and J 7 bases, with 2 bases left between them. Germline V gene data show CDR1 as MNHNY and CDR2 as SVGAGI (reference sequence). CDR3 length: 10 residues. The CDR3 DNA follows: TGTGCCAGCAGTTGTAACATTCAGTACTTC. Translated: CASSCNIQYF.

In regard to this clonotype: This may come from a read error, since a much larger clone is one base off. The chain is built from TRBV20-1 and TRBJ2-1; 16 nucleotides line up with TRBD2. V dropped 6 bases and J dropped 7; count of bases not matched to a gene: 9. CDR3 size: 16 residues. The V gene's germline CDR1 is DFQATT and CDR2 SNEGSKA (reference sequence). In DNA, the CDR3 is TGCAGTGCCCGGACGGGACTAGCGGGGGGGGTAAATGAGCAGTTCTTC. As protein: CSARTGLAGGVNEQFF.

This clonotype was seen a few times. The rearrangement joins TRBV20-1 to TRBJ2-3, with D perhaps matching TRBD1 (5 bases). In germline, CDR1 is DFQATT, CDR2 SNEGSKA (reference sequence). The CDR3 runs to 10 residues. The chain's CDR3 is CSRATDTQYF. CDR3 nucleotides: TGCAGCAGGGCCACAGATACGCAGTATTTT.

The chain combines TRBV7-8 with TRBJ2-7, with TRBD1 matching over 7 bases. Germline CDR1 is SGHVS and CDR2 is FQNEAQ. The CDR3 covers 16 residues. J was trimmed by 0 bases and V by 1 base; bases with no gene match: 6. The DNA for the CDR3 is TGTGCCAGCAGCTTAGAGTGGACAGGCTACTCCTACGAGCAGTACTTC. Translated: CASSLEWTGYSYEQYF.

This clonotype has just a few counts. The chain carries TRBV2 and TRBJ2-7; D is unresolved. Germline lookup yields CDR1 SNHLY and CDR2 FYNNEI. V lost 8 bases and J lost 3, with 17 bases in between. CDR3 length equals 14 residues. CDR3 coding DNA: TGTGCCAGCTCGCAAACGGCGCAAGTCTACGAGCAGTACTTC. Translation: CASSQTAQVYEQYF.

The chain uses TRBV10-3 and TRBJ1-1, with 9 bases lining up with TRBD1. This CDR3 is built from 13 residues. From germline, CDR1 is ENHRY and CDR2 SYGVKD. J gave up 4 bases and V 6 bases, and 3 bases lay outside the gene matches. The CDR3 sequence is CAIRTGGFTEAFF. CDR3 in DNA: TGTGCCATCAGGACAGGGGGGTTCACTGAAGCTTTCTTT.

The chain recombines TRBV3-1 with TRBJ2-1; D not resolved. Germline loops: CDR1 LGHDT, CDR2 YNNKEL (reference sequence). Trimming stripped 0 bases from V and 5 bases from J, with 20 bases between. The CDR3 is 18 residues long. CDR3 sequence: CASSQDRHRLVLDNEQFF. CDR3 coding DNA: TGTGCCAGCAGCCAAGATCGGCACAGACTTGTCTTGGACAATGAGCAGTTCTTC.

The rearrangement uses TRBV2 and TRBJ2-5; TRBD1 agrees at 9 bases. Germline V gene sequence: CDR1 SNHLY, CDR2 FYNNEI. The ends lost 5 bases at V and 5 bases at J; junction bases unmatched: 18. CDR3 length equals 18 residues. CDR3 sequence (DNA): TGTGCCAGCAGTCCACATTTCCCGGGACAGGGTGGGATGGAGACCCAGTACTTC. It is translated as CASSPHFPGQGGMETQYF.

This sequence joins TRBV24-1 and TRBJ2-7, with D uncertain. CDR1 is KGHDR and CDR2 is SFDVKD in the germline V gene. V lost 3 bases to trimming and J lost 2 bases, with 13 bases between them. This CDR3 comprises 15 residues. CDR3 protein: CATSDPRSYPYEQYF. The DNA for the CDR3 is TGTGCCACCAGTGATCCGAGATCTTACCCCTACGAGCAGTACTTC.

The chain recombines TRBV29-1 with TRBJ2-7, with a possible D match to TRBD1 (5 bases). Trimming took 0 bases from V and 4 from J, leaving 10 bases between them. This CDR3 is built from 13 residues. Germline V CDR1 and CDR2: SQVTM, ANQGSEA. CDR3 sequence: CSVEEGRDYEQYF. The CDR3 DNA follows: TGCAGCGTTGAAGAGGGCAGGGATTACGAGCAGTACTTC.

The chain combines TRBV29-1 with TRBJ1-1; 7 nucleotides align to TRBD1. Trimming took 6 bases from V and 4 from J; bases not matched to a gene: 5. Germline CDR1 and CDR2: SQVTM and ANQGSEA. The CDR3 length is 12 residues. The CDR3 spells CSVARGSTEAFF. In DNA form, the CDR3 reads TGCAGCGTGGCCAGGGGGAGCACTGAAGCTTTCTTT.

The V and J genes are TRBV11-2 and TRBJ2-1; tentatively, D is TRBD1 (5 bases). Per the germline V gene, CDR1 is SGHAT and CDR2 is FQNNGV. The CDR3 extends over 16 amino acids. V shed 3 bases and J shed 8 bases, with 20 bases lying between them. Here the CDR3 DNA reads TGTGCCAGCAGCTTGTTTCTTCACAGGCTAGGGCATGAGCAGTTCTTC. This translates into CASSLFLHRLGHEQFF.

The CDR3 protein is CASSLYPSALSTDTQYF. The CDR3 region has the DNA TGTGCCAGCAGCTTATACCCCTCGGCGCTCAGCACAGATACGCAGTATTTT. The genes are TRBV7-2 and TRBJ2-3; no clear D. V was shortened by 2 bases and J by 0 bases, with 15 bases between the two germline ends. Per the germline V gene, CDR1 is SGHTA and CDR2 is FQGNSA. The CDR3 contains 17 residues.

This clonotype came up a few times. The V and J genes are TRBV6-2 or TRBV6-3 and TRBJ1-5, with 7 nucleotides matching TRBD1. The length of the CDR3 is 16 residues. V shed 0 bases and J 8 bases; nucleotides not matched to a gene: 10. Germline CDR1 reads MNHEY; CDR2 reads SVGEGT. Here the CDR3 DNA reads TGTGCCAGCAGTTACTCGATGACGGGACAGTGGGAGCCCCAGCATTTT. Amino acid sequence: CASSYSMTGQWEPQHF.